This entry lists 5 T cell receptor beta chains sequenced from one sample in a study of shared clonotypes between healthy human individuals. TCRdb's copy holds only in-frame clones and misses some; the assay was immunoSEQ multiplex PCR. The repertoire holds roughly 660,000 clones, 90% seen once, with 30% to 35% in the top ten. The sample consisted of memory CD8+ T cells from PBMCs. Subset given: CD45RO+ cells pooled with CCR7-negative TemRA cells. These receptor sequences come from a man younger than 35 in good health. Some clones in this sample may be carry-over from other donors' samples.

V is TRBV7-7 and J is TRBJ2-3, with 8 bases fitting TRBD1. This CDR3 contains 15 residues. V lost 4 bases and J lost 2; bases outside the gene matches: 5. Germline V gene sequence: CDR1 SSHAT, CDR2 FNYEAQ (reference sequence). CDR3 DNA sequence: TGTGCCAGCAGCTCGACAGGGGCCACCACAGATACGCAGTATTTT. It codes for CASSSTGATTDTQYF.

The V call is TRBV6-1, the J call TRBJ2-2; 7 nucleotides line up with TRBD2. V lost 2 bases and J lost 7; bases outside the gene matches: 7. Germline V lookup: CDR1 MNHNS, CDR2 SASEGT. The CDR3 totals 15 residues. The chain's CDR3 is CASSEWAREGGELFF. CDR3 nucleotide sequence: TGTGCCAGCAGTGAATGGGCCAGGGAGGGCGGGGAGCTGTTTTTT.

A single count supports this clone. The rearrangement links TRBV5-6 to TRBJ1-1; D call uncertain. V lost 3 bases and J lost 5, with 11 bases in between. There are 13 residues in the CDR3. The germline CDR1 and CDR2 sequences are SGHDT and YYEEEE. CDR3 nucleotides: TGTGCCAGCAGCTGGAACGTTAAGACTGAAGCTTTCTTT. It specifies CASSWNVKTEAFF.

This sequence joins TRBV29-1 and TRBJ1-2, with 8 bases identical to TRBD1. This CDR3 spans 11 amino acids. Germline CDR1 and CDR2: SQVTM and ANQGSEA. The CDR3 sequence: CSGRSGGGYTF. Here the CDR3 DNA reads TGCAGTGGAAGATCAGGGGGCGGCTACACCTTC.

This chain connects TRBV29-1 to TRBJ2-7, with 10 bases fitting TRBD1. CDR1 and CDR2 from the germline V gene are SQVTM and ANQGSEA. V lost 7 bases and J lost 4; bases outside the gene matches: 10. This CDR3 spans 14 amino acids. Here the CDR3 reads CSALWGDRGYEQYF. Here the CDR3 DNA reads TGCAGCGCCTTGTGGGGGGACAGGGGTTACGAGCAGTACTTC.